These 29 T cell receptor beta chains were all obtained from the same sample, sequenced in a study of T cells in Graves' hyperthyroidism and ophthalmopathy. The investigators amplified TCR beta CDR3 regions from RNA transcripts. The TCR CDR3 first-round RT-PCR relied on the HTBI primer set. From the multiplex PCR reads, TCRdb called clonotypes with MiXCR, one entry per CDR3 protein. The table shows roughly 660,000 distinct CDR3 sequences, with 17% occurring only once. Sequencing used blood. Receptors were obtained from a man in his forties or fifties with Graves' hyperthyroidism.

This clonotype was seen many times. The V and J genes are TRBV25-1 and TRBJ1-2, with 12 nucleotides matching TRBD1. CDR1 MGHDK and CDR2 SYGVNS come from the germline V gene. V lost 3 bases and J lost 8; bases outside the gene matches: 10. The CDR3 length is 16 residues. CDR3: CASSEIGTGGFRGYTF. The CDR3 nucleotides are TGTGCCAGCAGTGAGATCGGGACAGGGGGCTTCAGGGGCTACACCTTC.

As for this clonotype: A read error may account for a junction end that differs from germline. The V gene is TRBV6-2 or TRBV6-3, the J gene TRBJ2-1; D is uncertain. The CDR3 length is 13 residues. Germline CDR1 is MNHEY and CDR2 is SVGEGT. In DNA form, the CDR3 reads TGTGCCAGATCAGAGTCACTCGGCAATGAGCAGCTCTTC. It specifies CARSESLGNEQLF.

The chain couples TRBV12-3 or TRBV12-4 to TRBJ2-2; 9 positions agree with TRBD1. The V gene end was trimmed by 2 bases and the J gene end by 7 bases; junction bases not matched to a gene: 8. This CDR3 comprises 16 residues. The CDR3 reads CASSLWDRVSDGELFF. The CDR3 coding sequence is TGTGCCAGCAGTTTATGGGACAGGGTCTCCGACGGGGAGCTGTTTTTT.

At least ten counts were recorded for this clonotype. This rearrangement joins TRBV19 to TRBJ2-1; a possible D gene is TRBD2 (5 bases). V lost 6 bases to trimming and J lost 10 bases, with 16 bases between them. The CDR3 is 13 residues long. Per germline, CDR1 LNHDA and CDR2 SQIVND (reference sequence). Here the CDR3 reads CASRSRGQEEQFF. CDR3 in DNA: TGTGCCAGTAGGTCCCGAGGGCAGGAGGAGCAGTTCTTC.

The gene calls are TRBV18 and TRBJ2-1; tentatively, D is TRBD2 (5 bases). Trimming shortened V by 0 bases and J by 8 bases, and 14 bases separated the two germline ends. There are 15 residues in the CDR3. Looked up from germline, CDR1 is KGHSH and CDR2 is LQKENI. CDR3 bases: TGTGCCAGCTCACCACCCGGCGCGGGTGGGGATGAGCAGTTCTTC. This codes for CASSPPGAGGDEQFF.

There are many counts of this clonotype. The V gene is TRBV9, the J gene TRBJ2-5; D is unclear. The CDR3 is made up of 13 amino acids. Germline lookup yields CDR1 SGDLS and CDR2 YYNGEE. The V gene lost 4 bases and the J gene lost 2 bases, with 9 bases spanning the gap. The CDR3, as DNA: TGTGCCAGCAGCAGGTTCGTTCAAGAGACCCAGTACTTC. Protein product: CASSRFVQETQYF.

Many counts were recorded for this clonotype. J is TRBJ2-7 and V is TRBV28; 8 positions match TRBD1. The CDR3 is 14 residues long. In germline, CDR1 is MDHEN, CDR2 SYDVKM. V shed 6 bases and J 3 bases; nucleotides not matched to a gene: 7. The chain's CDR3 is CASSRGQADYEQYF. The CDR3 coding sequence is TGTGCCAGCAGCCGGGGACAGGCAGACTACGAGCAGTACTTC.

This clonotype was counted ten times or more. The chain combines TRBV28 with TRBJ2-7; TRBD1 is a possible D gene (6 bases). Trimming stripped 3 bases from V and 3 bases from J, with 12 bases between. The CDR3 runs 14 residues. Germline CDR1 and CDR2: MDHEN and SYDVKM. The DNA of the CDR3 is TGTGCCAGCAGTTTGGACAGTCAGGACTACGAGCAGTACTTC. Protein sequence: CASSLDSQDYEQYF.

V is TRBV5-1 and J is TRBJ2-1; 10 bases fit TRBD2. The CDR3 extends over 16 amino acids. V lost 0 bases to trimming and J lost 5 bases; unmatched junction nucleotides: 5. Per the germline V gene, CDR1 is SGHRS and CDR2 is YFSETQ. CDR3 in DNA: TGCGCCAGCAGCTTGGGTACTAGCGGGATAGACAATGAGCAGTTCTTC. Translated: CASSLGTSGIDNEQFF.

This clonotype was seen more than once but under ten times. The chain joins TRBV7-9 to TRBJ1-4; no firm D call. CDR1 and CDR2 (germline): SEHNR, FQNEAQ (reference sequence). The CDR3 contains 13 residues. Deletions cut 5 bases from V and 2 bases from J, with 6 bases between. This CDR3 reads CASSSRTNEKLFF. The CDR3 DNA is TGTGCCAGCAGCAGCCGGACTAATGAAAAACTGTTTTTT.

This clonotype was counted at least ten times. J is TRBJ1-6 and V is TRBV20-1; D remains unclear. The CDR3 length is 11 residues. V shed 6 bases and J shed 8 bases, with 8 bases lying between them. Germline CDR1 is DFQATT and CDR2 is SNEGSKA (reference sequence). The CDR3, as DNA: TGCAGTGCGGGAAGGGATTCACCCCTCCACTTT. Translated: CSAGRDSPLHF.

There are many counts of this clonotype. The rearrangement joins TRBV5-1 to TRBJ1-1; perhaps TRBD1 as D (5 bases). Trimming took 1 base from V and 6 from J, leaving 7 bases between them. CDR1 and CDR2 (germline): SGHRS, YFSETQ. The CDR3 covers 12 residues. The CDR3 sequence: CASSLRGPEAFF. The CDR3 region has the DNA TGCGCCAGCAGCTTGCGGGGCCCTGAAGCTTTCTTT. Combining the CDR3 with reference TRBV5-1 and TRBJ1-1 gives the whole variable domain KAGVTQTPRYLIKTRGQQVTLSCSPISGHRSVSWYQQTPGQGLQFLFEYFSETQRNKGNFPGRFSGRQFSNSRSEMNVSTLELGDSALYLCASSLRGPEAFFGQGTRLTVV.

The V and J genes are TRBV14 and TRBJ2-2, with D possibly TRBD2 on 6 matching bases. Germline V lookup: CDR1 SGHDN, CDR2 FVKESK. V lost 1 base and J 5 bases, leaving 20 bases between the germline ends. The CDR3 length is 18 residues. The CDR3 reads CASSQVVEAGRATGELFF. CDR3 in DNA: TGTGCCAGCAGCCAAGTGGTCGAAGCCGGGAGAGCAACCGGGGAGCTGTTTTTT.

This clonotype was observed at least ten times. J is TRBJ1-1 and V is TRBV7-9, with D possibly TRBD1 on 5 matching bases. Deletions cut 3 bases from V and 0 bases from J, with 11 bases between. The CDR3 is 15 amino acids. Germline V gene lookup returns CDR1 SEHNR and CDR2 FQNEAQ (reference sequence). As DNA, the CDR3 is TGTGCCAGCAGCTTCTATCGGGGGTTGAACACTGAAGCTTTCTTT. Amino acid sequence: CASSFYRGLNTEAFF.

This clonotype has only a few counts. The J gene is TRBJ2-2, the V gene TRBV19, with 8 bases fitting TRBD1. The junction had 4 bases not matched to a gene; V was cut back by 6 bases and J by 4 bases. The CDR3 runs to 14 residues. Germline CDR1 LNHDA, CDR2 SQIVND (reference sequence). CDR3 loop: CASRIQGATGELFF. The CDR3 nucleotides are TGTGCCAGTAGGATCCAGGGGGCCACCGGGGAGCTGTTTTTT.

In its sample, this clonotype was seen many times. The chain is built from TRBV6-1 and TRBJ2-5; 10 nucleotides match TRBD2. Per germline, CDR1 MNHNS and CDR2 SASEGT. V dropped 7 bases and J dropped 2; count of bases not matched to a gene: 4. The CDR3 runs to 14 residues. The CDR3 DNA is TGTGCCAGCACCGTACTAGCGGGGCAAGAGACCCAGTACTTC. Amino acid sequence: CASTVLAGQETQYF.

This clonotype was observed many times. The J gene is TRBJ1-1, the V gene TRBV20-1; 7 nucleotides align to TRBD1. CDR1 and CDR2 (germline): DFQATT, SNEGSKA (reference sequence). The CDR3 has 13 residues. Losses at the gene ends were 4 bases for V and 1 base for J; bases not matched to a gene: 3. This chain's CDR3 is CSATRDRNTEAFF. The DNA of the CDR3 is TGCAGTGCTACCCGGGACAGGAACACTGAAGCTTTCTTT.

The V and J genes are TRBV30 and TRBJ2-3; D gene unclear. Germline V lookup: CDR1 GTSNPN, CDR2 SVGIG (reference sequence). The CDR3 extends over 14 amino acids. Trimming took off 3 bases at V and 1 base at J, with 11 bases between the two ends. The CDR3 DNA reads TGTGCCTGGAGGGGAAGGGTTGGCACAGATACGCAGTATTTT. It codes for CAWRGRVGTDTQYF.

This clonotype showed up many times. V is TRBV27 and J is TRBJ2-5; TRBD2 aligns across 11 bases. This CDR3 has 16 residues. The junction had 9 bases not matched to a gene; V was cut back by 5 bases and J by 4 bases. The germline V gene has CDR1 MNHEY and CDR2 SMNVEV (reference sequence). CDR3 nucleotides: TGTGCCAGCAGTCTCCGAGGACTAGCGGGTATAGAGACCCAGTACTTC. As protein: CASSLRGLAGIETQYF.

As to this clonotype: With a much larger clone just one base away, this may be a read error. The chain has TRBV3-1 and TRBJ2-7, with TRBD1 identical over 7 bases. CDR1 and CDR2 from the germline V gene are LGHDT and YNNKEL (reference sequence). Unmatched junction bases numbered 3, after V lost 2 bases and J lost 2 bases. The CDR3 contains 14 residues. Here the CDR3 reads CASSQRDSAYEQYF. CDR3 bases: TGTGCCAGCAGCCAACGGGACAGCGCCTACGAGCAGTACTTC.

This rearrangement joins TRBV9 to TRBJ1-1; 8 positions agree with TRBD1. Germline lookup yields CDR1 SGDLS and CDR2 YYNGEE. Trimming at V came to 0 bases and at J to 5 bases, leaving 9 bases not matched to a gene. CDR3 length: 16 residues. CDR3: CASSVDGTGSYTEAFF. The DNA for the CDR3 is TGTGCCAGCAGCGTAGACGGGACAGGTTCGTATACTGAAGCTTTCTTT.

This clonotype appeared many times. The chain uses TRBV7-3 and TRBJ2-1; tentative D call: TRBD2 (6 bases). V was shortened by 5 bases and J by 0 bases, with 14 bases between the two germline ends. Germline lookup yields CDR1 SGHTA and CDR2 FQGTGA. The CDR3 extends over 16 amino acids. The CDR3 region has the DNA TGTGCCAGCAGCCCCCATGGGGGGAGCTCCTACAATGAGCAGTTCTTC. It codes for CASSPHGGSSYNEQFF.

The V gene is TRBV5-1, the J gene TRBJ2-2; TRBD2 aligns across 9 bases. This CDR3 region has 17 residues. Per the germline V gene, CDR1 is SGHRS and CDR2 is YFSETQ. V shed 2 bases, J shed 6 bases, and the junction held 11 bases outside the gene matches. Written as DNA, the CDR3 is TGCGCCAGCAGCTTTACAGGGGATAGCGGGAGTCCCGGGGAGCTGTTTTTT. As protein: CASSFTGDSGSPGELFF.

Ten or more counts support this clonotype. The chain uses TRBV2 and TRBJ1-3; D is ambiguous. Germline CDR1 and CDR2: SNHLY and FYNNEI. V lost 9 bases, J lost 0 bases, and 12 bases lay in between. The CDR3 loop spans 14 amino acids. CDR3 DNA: TGTGCCAGATCTCTTGGGGACTCTGGAAACACCATATATTTT. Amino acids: CARSLGDSGNTIYF.

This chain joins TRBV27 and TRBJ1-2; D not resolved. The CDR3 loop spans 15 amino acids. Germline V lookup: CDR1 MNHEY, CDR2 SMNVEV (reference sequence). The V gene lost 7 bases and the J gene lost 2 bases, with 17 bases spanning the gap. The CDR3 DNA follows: TGTGCCAGCACTCCAACCGCGGGAGGAAACTATGGCTACACCTTC. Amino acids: CASTPTAGGNYGYTF.

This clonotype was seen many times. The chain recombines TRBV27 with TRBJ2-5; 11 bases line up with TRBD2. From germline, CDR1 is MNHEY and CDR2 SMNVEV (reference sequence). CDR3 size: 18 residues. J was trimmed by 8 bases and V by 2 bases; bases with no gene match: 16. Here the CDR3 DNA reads TGTGCCAGCAGTTTAAGGTCTAGCGGGAGGCCCATTCCTGATACCCAGTACTTC. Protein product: CASSLRSSGRPIPDTQYF.

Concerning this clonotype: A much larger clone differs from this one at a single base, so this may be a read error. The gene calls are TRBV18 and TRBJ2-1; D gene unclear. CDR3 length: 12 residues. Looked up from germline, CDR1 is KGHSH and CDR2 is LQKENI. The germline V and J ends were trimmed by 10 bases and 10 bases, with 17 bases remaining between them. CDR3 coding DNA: TGTGCCATCTCGCTTCCCCCTAGAGAGCAGTTCTTC. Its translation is CAISLPPREQFF. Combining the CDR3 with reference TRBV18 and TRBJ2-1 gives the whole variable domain NAGVMQNPRHLVRRRGQEARLRCSPMKGHSHVYWYRQLPEEGLKFMVYLQKENIIDESGMPKERFSAEFPKEGPSILRIQQVVRGDSAAYFCAISLPPREQFFGPGTRLTVL.

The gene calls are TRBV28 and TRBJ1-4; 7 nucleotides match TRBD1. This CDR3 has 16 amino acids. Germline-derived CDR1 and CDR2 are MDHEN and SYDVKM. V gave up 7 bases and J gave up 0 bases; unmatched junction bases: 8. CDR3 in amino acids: CASTLQGSATNEKLFF. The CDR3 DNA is TGTGCCAGCACCCTACAGGGGTCTGCAACTAATGAAAAACTGTTTTTT.

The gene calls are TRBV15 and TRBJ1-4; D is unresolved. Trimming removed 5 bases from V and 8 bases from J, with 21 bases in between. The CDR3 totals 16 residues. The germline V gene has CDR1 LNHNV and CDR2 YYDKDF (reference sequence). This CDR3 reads CATSSGKADRGEKLFF. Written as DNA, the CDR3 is TGTGCCACCAGCTCAGGAAAAGCTGACCGAGGAGAAAAACTGTTTTTT.